This TCR beta chain was recorded in a study of T cell repertoires in cytomegalovirus infection. Study overall: Based on public TCR beta signatures, there were indications of CMV infection and of a matching HLA type.

Study-wide points: CMV-specific TCR beta clonotypes restricted by HLA-C dominated the ex vivo response. Carriers of CMV plus the relevant HLA were identified by cumulative public TCR beta family frequency.

In TCRdb, the reads were re-called with MiXCR into one record per CDR3 protein. The repertoire holds roughly 500,000 distinct CDR3 sequences, with 16% as singletons. This clonotype was recorded at least ten times. The target antigen is unknown. The sequencing input was CD8+ T cells from PBMCs. This TCR was recovered from a human donor in good health (CMV status not recorded). Some clones in this sample may be carry-over from other donors' samples.

The CDR3 nucleotides are TGTGCCAGCAGCTCGACAGGGGGAACAGGAGAGCAGTACTTC. Its protein product is CASSSTGGTGEQYF. This rearrangement joins TRBV7-3 to TRBJ2-7, with 9 bases matching TRBD1. CDR1 and CDR2 (germline): SGHTA, FQGTGA. J gave up 7 bases and V 4 bases, and 8 bases lay outside the gene matches. The CDR3 is 14 amino acids.